Detailed here is one T cell receptor beta chain. Its specificity is not known. The CDR3 consists of 14 residues. Trimming removed 7 bases from V and 1 base from J; junction bases left unmatched: 6. This entry is derived from a study of cytomegalovirus exposure and HLA in healthy donors. The PCR ran on 60 Vbeta and 13 Jbeta primers. Original handling: Later reanalysis found roughly 80 million unique TCR beta chains, roughly 10 million of them shared. Sequencing was performed with immunoSEQ multiplex PCR; in TCRdb, only in-frame clones are kept and a portion is missing. Clone size and V and J calls were adopted from that table, with D and trimming inferred from the DNA. The sample holds some 93,000 clones, less than 80% seen once. Study results and caveats: TCR beta V- and J-gene trimming, according to a later analysis, was linked to a missense DCLRE1C variant. Later findings reportedly placed an Asian-associated ancestry cluster below the approximately 700-donor mean for N-insertions.

This sequence joins TRBV23-1 and TRBJ1-1; 7 bases match TRBD1. TRBV23-1 is an ORF for which the function is uncertain. Sequenced material: PBMCs. The sequence came from a boy between 10 and 17 years old in good health and CMV-seropositive. CDR3 sequence: CASTRDRRNTEAFF. For the CDR3, the DNA is TGCGCCAGCACCCGGGACAGACGGAACACTGAAGCTTTCTTT.